The 19 T cell receptor beta chains listed next were all sequenced from one sample in a study of T cells in narcolepsy. Libraries were prepared by immunoSEQ multiplex PCR; TCRdb keeps only in-frame clonotypes and omits some of them. The table shows some 22,000 clones, with 85% occurring only once. Input material: memory (CD45RA-) CD4+ T cells from blood. All receptors derive from a human donor in good health.

The V gene is TRBV7-8, the J gene TRBJ2-5, with 10 bases that match TRBD2. Germline V gene data show CDR1 as SGHVS and CDR2 as FQNEAQ. There are 15 residues in the CDR3. Trimming cost V 4 bases and J 5 bases; bases outside gene matches: 7. The CDR3 coding sequence is TGTGCCAGCAGCTCCAGCGGGAGGGCCGGGGAGACCCAGTACTTC. Its translation is CASSSSGRAGETQYF.

A few counts support this clone. The rearrangement uses TRBV2 and TRBJ2-5; 8 bases align to TRBD1. Germline V lookup: CDR1 SNHLY, CDR2 FYNNEI. This CDR3 has 14 residues. J lost 5 bases, V lost 6 bases, and 8 bases had no gene match. The CDR3 DNA reads as TGTGCCAGCAGCGGACAGGGTATATCTGAGACCCAGTACTTC. Translating gives CASSGQGISETQYF.

This chain connects TRBV6-6 to TRBJ2-5; possible D gene TRBD2, 5 bases. The CDR3 extends over 14 amino acids. Germline values: CDR1 MNHNY, CDR2 SVGAGI (reference sequence). Trimming left V 5 bases short and J 4 bases short, with 14 bases between. CDR3 in amino acids: CASSVLLVGETQYF. As DNA, the CDR3 is TGTGCCAGCAGTGTCCTACTAGTTGGAGAGACCCAGTACTTC.

Only one count was recorded for this clone. The gene calls are TRBV7-2 and TRBJ1-1; no clear D gene. This CDR3 has 14 amino acids. CDR1 SGHTA and CDR2 FQGNSA come from the germline V gene. V lost 2 bases, J lost 4 bases, and 11 bases lay in between. The DNA for the CDR3 is TGTGCCAGCAGCTTAATTCCTACCCTCACTGAAGCTTTCTTT. Its translation is CASSLIPTLTEAFF.

This sequence joins TRBV5-1 and TRBJ2-5, with a weak D call TRBD2 (6 bases). The CDR3 contains 14 residues. V was shortened by 6 bases and J by 4 bases, with 16 bases between the two germline ends. Per germline, CDR1 SGHRS and CDR2 YFSETQ. CDR3 bases: TGCGCCAGCACCGCATCCACTAGCAGAGAGACCCAGTACTTC. Translated: CASTASTSRETQYF.

The chain uses TRBV7-6 and TRBJ2-1, with 12 bases that match TRBD2. Germline-derived CDR1 and CDR2 are SGHVS and FNYEAQ. This CDR3 spans 19 amino acids. V lost 6 bases and J lost 6; bases outside the gene matches: 18. This CDR3 reads CASSPLAGGPVVPGNEQFF. DNA for the CDR3: TGTGCCAGCAGTCCCCTAGCGGGAGGGCCTGTGGTCCCCGGCAATGAGCAGTTCTTC.

The chain is built from TRBV29-1 and TRBJ2-7, with 7 bases that match TRBD2. The CDR3 is made up of 13 amino acids. Germline V lookup: CDR1 SQVTM, CDR2 ANQGSEA. Trimming took 4 bases from V and 5 from J; bases not matched to a gene: 8. The CDR3 here is CSVGGRAMHEQYF. CDR3 sequence (DNA): TGCAGCGTTGGTGGGAGGGCCATGCACGAGCAGTACTTC.

The chain couples TRBV7-9 to TRBJ1-3; possible D gene TRBD1, 5 bases. The CDR3 consists of 15 residues. The germline V and J ends were trimmed by 5 bases and 0 bases, with 11 bases remaining between them. From germline, CDR1 is SEHNR and CDR2 FQNEAQ (reference sequence). Here the CDR3 reads CASSPGTFSGNTIYF. As DNA, the CDR3 is TGTGCCAGCAGCCCGGGGACTTTCTCTGGAAACACCATATATTTT. Supplemented by reference TRBV7-9 and TRBJ1-3, the full variable domain reads DTGVSQNPRHKITKRGQNVTFRCDPISEHNRLYWYRQTLGQGPEFLTYFQNEAQLEKSRLLSDRFSAERPKGSFSTLEIQRTEQGDSAMYLCASSPGTFSGNTIYFGEGSWLTVV.

The chain links TRBV7-2 to TRBJ2-7, with D perhaps TRBD1 or TRBD2 (5 bases each). The CDR3 spans 14 residues. V dropped 7 bases and J dropped 7 bases, with 20 bases sitting between them. Germline CDR1 is SGHTA and CDR2 is FQGNSA. The CDR3: CASISGPTSGEQYF. Here the CDR3 DNA reads TGTGCCAGCATCTCGGGGCCCACCTCGGGGGAGCAGTACTTC.

The chain links TRBV5-1 to TRBJ2-1, with 8 bases lining up with TRBD2. The CDR3 runs 15 residues. V gave up 4 bases and J gave up 4 bases; unmatched junction bases: 7. Germline CDR1 is SGHRS and CDR2 is YFSETQ. DNA for the CDR3: TGCGCCAGCAGCGGGACTAGGGCTCAATACAATGAGCAGTTCTTC. Encoded protein: CASSGTRAQYNEQFF.

The chain uses TRBV11-2 and TRBJ2-6; no clear D gene. The ends were cut back, 5 bases at V and 5 bases at J, with 25 bases in the middle. This CDR3 has 19 amino acids. CDR1 is SGHAT and CDR2 is FQNNGV in the germline V gene. Written as DNA, the CDR3 is TGTGCCAGCAGCACTCGTCTAACAAGGCAACAAAGTCGGGCCAACGTCCTGACTTTC. Translating gives CASSTRLTRQQSRANVLTF. Variable domain in full (rest from reference TRBV11-2 and TRBJ2-6): EAGVAQSPRYKIIEKRQSVAFWCNPISGHATLYWYQQILGQGPKLLIQFQNNGVVDDSQLPKDRFSAERLKGVDSTLKIQPAKLEDSAVYLCASSTRLTRQQSRANVLTFGAGSRLTVL.

The genes are TRBV10-2 and TRBJ1-5; no reliable D call. Germline CDR1 WSHSY, CDR2 SAAADI. V was clipped by 9 bases and J by 4 bases, with 13 bases between them. The CDR3 is 13 residues long. In DNA, the CDR3 is TGCGCCAGTGGACCGGGTCTTAATCAGCCCCAGCATTTT. Its protein is CASGPGLNQPQHF.

The chain couples TRBV11-2 to TRBJ2-3; D is possibly TRBD1 (6 bases). Germline CDR1 reads SGHAT; CDR2 reads FQNNGV. The V end lost 2 bases, the J end lost 0 bases, and 9 bases lay between the germline ends. This CDR3 is 15 amino acids long. The CDR3 region is CASSLRRGSTDTQYF. As DNA, the CDR3 is TGTGCCAGCAGCTTACGCAGGGGCAGCACAGATACGCAGTATTTT.

This clone has a single count. The chain carries TRBV2 and TRBJ1-2, with D hard to call. V was shortened by 8 bases and J by 4 bases, with 14 bases between the two germline ends. The CDR3 spans 13 residues. Germline V gene lookup returns CDR1 SNHLY and CDR2 FYNNEI. CDR3 residues: CASFRPGSYGYTF. The DNA for the CDR3 is TGTGCCAGCTTCCGGCCGGGGAGCTATGGCTACACCTTC. Based on the CDR3 plus reference TRBV2 and TRBJ1-2, the full variable domain is EPEVTQTPSHQVTQMGQEVILRCVPISNHLYFYWYRQILGQKVEFLVSFYNNEISEKSEIFDDQFSVERPDGSNFTLKIRSTKLEDSAMYFCASFRPGSYGYTFGSGTRLTVV.

The V gene is TRBV9, the J gene TRBJ2-1; tentatively, D is TRBD1 or TRBD2 (6 bases each). The V gene lost 4 bases and the J gene lost 8 bases, with 16 bases spanning the gap. Per the germline V gene, CDR1 is SGDLS and CDR2 is YYNGEE. The CDR3 runs 14 residues. CDR3 bases: TGTGCCAGCAGCTCCAGGTGGGGGGCGGATGAGCAGTTCTTC. Translating gives CASSSRWGADEQFF.

V usage is TRBV6-5 and J usage is TRBJ2-5; D may be TRBD1 (7 bases). This CDR3 region has 13 residues. V lost 5 bases and J 2 bases, leaving 9 bases between the germline ends. Germline loops: CDR1 MNHEY, CDR2 SVGAGI. Here the CDR3 reads CASSAGQQETQYF. CDR3 sequence (DNA): TGTGCCAGCAGTGCGGGACAGCAAGAGACCCAGTACTTC.

The gene calls are TRBV11-2 and TRBJ2-7, with 12 bases identical to TRBD2. The ends lost 5 bases at V and 4 bases at J; junction bases unmatched: 9. Germline CDR1 reads SGHAT; CDR2 reads FQNNGV. The CDR3 has 16 residues. The CDR3 DNA is TGTGCCAGCAGCCCGAGACTAGCGGGAGCTGGGTACGAGCAGTACTTC. Protein product: CASSPRLAGAGYEQYF. Looking up the rest from reference TRBV11-2 and TRBJ2-7 gives the full variable domain: EAGVAQSPRYKIIEKRQSVAFWCNPISGHATLYWYQQILGQGPKLLIQFQNNGVVDDSQLPKDRFSAERLKGVDSTLKIQPAKLEDSAVYLCASSPRLAGAGYEQYFGPGTRLTVT.

This clone was observed a single time. The chain carries TRBV10-3 and TRBJ1-2, with 10 bases identical to TRBD1. The CDR3 contains 13 residues. The germline CDR1 and CDR2 sequences are ENHRY and SYGVKD. Trimming at V came to 4 bases and at J to 7 bases, leaving 3 bases not matched to a gene. The CDR3 bases are TGTGCCATCAGTGGACAGGGGGCTTTTGGCTACACCTTC. This codes for CAISGQGAFGYTF.

For this clone: An end of the junction does not agree with germline; a read error may underlie this. V is TRBV29-1 and J is TRBJ2-7; TRBD2 is a possible D gene (7 bases). CDR3 length equals 14 residues. CDR1 SQVTM and CDR2 ANQGSEA come from the germline V gene. The CDR3 region is CRVGGAGARYEQYF. The CDR3 nucleotides are TGCCGCGTGGGGGGGGCAGGAGCACGCTACGAGCAGTACTTC.